This TCR beta chain was profiled in a study of regulatory T cells in long-lasting Graves disease. Time point: persistent/refractory GD, antithyroid drugs over 5 years with positive TRAb. After RNA was extracted from PBMCs, the TCR library was made from it. An endocrinology department located in Xi'an, China, was where the patients came from. Construction of TCR beta libraries relied on iRepertoire HTBI primers and on Arm-PCR targeting CDR3 regions. Each CDR3 protein gets one entry after TCRdb re-called the multiplex PCR reads with MiXCR. Among approximately 380,000 distinct CDR3 sequences, 20% were seen once, and the ten largest hold roughly 20%. The CDR3 has 17 residues. The trim removed 5 bases at V and 2 bases at J, leaving 13 bases unmatched. CDR1 and CDR2 (germline): DFQATT, SNEGSKA (reference sequence).

The clonotype comes from a female donor with Graves disease. The material was peripheral blood mononuclear cells (PBMCs), obtained when the disease was refractory, from a patient treated with antithyroid drugs. V and J are TRBV20-1 and TRBJ1-4; TRBD1 agrees at 8 bases. CDR3 bases: TGCAGTGCTTTGTTGACAGGGGCTAAGGAGACTAATGAAAAACTGTTTTTT. Translation gives CSALLTGAKETNEKLFF.